This TCR beta chain was retrieved from a study of regulatory T cells in long-lasting Graves disease. This clonotype was seen repeatedly, ten times or more. No antigen is known for it. This CDR3 is built from 15 residues. Trimming stripped 2 bases from V and 5 bases from J, with 13 bases between. Germline CDR1 MNHEY, CDR2 SVGAGI. The time point: newly diagnosed GD, antithyroid drugs for less than 3 months. After RNA was extracted from PBMCs, the TCR library was made from it. Findings and caveats of the study: Thyroid tissue was not sampled; only peripheral blood was. TCR diversity in persistent Graves' patients was below that of newly diagnosed ones.

Building the TCR beta libraries relied on iRepertoire HTBI primers, and CDR3 regions underwent Arm-PCR. TCRdb reanalysed the multiplex PCR reads using MiXCR and keeps one entry per CDR3 protein. In the table there are 450,000 to 500,000 distinct CDR3 sequences, around 15% of which are singletons. These data were also reused for a study on T cells in Graves' hyperthyroidism and ophthalmopathy.

This TCR came from a middle-aged man with Graves disease. The sample here was peripheral blood mononuclear cells (PBMCs), taken at new diagnosis, from a patient treated with antithyroid drugs. The genes are TRBV6-5 and TRBJ2-1, with a possible D match to TRBD2 (6 bases). The CDR3 loop reads CASSYRTSLNNEQFF. The CDR3 DNA is TGTGCCAGCAGTTACCGTACTAGCCTAAACAATGAGCAGTTCTTC.